This T cell receptor (beta chain) was profiled in a study of blood T cells in healthy people across ages. Comments on this clonotype: Its antigen is undetermined.

PCR was performed a second time for 7 to 11 cycles using a sample-barcoded 5' primer and a J-beta primer mix. TCRdb re-derived calls from the 5' RACE reads in MiXCR, one entry per CDR3 protein. The sample yields fewer than 2 million distinct CDR3 sequences, 39% seen once. Regarding the study as a whole: Donors of long life had a larger count of naive CD4+ cells and greater diversity than aged donors.

Peripheral blood samples of 7.5 to 10 milliliters were drawn from each donor. Trimming cost V 4 bases and J 5 bases; bases outside gene matches: 5. The germline CDR1 and CDR2 sequences are SGHRS and YFSETQ. The CDR3 runs to 15 residues. This sequence joins TRBV5-1 and TRBJ2-5; 13 bases are a match to TRBD2. The sample comprised blood. This clonotype was sampled from a human donor in good health. The CDR3, as DNA: TGCGCCAGCAGCCAACTAGCGGGGGGGCATGAGACCCAGTACTTC. Translating gives CASSQLAGGHETQYF.